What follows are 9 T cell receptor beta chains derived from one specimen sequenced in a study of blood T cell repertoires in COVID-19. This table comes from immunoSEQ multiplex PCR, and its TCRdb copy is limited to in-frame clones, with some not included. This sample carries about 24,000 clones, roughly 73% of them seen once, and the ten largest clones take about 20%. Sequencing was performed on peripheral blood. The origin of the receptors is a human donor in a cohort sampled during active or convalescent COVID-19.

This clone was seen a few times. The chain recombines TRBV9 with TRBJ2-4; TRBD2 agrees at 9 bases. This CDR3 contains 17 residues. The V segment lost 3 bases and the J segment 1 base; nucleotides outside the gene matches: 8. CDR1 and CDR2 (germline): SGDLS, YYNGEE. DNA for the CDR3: TGTGCCAGCAGCGGAGCGGGGGGTGCAGGGGCCAAAAACATTCAGTACTTC. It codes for CASSGAGGAGAKNIQYF.

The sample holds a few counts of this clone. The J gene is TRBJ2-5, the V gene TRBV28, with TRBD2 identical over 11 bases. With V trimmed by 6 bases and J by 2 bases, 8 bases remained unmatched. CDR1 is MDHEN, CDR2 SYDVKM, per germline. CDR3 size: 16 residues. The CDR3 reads CASSPTTSGEQETQYF. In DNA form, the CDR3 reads TGTGCCAGCAGCCCAACGACTAGCGGGGAACAAGAGACCCAGTACTTC.

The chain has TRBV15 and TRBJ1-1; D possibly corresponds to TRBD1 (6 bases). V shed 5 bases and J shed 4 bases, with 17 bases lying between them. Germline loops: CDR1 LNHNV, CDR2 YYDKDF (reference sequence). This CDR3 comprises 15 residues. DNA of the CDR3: TGTGCCACCAGCGAAGTAGGGGGAGTGGGCACTGAAGCTTTCTTT. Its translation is CATSEVGGVGTEAFF.

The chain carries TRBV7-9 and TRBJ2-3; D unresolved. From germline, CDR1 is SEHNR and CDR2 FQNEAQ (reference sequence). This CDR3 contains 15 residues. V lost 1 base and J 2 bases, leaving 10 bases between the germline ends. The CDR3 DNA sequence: TGTGCCAGCAGCTTAGGGCAGGCCTACACAGATACGCAGTATTTT. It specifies CASSLGQAYTDTQYF.

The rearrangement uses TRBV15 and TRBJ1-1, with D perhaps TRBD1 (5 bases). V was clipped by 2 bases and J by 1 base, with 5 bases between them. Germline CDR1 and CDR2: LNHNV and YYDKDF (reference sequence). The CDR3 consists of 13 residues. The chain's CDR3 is CATSRTGNTEAFF. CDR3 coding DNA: TGTGCCACCAGCAGAACAGGGAACACTGAAGCTTTCTTT.

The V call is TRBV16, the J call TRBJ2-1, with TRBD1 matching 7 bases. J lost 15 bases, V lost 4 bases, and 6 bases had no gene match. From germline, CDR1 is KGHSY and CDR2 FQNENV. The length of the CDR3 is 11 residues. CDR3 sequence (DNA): TGTGCCAGCAGCCCCTCCAGGGGGTCGTTCTTC. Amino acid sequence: CASSPSRGSFF.

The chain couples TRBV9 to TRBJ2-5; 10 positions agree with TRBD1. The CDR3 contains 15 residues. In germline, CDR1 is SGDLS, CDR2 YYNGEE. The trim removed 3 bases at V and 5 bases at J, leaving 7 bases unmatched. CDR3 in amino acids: CASSADRGRWETQYF. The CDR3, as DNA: TGTGCCAGCAGCGCTGACAGGGGGCGTTGGGAGACCCAGTACTTC.

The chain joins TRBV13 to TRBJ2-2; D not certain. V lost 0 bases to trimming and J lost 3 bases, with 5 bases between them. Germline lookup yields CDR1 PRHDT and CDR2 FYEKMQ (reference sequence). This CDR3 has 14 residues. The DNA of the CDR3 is TGTGCCAGCAGCTTAGGCCTTGACACCGGGGAGCTGTTTTTT. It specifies CASSLGLDTGELFF. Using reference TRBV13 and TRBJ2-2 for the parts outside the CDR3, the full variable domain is AAGVIQSPRHLIKEKRETATLKCYPIPRHDTVYWYQQGPGQDPQFLISFYEKMQSDKGSIPDRFSAQQFSDYHSELNMSSLELGDSALYFCASSLGLDTGELFFGEGSRLTVL.

The CDR3 region is CASSPRSRSNYGYTF. The DNA for the CDR3 is TGCGCCAGCAGCCCTCGTTCCAGATCTAACTATGGCTACACCTTC. V usage is TRBV5-1 and J usage is TRBJ1-2, with D unresolved. The germline V gene has CDR1 SGHRS and CDR2 YFSETQ. The CDR3 has 15 residues. V shed 4 bases and J shed 0 bases, with 13 bases lying between them.